This TCR beta chain comes out of a study of T cells expressing NK-cell markers. Overall study results and limits: About 1.0-7.5% of CD8+ T cells in six or seven donors belonged to dominant NKG2C+ clonotypes.

Concerning this clonotype: Antigen unknown.

The CDR3 sequence is 15 residues long. Germline lookup yields CDR1 MNHEY and CDR2 SVGAGI. Reanalyzing the 5' RACE reads, TCRdb keeps one entry per CDR3 protein, without DNA. This sample's clone table lists about 160,000 distinct CDR3 sequences. The receptor was isolated from a man aged 18-75 years in good health. Source material: blood T cells: a sorted CD56 or NKG2C T cell subset, CD4+ or CD8+ T cells, or bulk PBMC T cells (not recorded which). The rearrangement joins TRBV6-5 to TRBJ2-1; the D call from TCRdb, TRBD1, cannot be confirmed without DNA. The CDR3 loop reads CASSPGQSSYNEQFF.